Below, 22 T cell receptor beta chains from the same sample are listed, as sequenced in a study of T cell responses to AZD1222 COVID-19 vaccine. Generated by immunoSEQ multiplex PCR, the TCRdb table keeps only in-frame clones and is missing some. The data contain about 140,000 clones, approximately 86% of them singletons. Source: peripheral blood, taken 28 days after the second dose of the MenACWY control vaccine. All receptors derive from an adult who received the MenACWY meningococcal vaccine as a control.

V and J are TRBV6-1 and TRBJ2-2; maybe TRBD2 (5 bases). Germline V CDR1 and CDR2: MNHNS, SASEGT. The V end lost 2 bases, the J end lost 3 bases, and 10 bases lay between the germline ends. This CDR3 has 15 residues. CDR3 bases: TGTGCCAGCAGTGAATCGGACTCTTACACCGGGGAGCTGTTTTTT. Its translation: CASSESDSYTGELFF.

This CDR3 is CASSRNPGLAGNEQFF. DNA for the CDR3: TGTGCCAGCAGCCGTAACCCGGGACTAGCGGGTAATGAGCAGTTCTTC. This rearrangement joins TRBV7-3 to TRBJ2-1, with TRBD2 matching 12 bases. Unmatched junction bases numbered 9, after V lost 5 bases and J lost 7 bases. The germline CDR1 and CDR2 sequences are SGHTA and FQGTGA. The CDR3 is made up of 16 amino acids. The full variable domain, in which reference TRBV7-3 and TRBJ2-1 provide the parts outside the CDR3, is GAGVSQTPSNKVTEKGKYVELRCDPISGHTALYWYRQSLGQGPEFLIYFQGTGAADDSGLPNDRFFAVRPEGSVSTLKIQRTERGDSAVYLCASSRNPGLAGNEQFFGPGTRLTVL.

DNA of the CDR3: TGTGCCAGCAGTTTTACCCACTATCAGCCCCAGCATTTT. This codes for CASSFTHYQPQHF. The chain is built from TRBV27 and TRBJ1-5; D unresolved. This CDR3 has 13 amino acids. Per germline, CDR1 MNHEY and CDR2 SMNVEV (reference sequence). V was clipped by 3 bases and J by 5 bases, with 8 bases between them.

The chain joins TRBV11-2 to TRBJ1-6; D uncertain. Trimming cost V 3 bases and J 8 bases, with 8 bases left between them. From germline, CDR1 is SGHAT and CDR2 FQNNGV. There are 13 residues in the CDR3. The CDR3: CASSFSADSPLHF. CDR3 coding DNA: TGTGCCAGCAGCTTCTCTGCTGATTCACCCCTCCACTTT.

V gene TRBV5-4 combines with J gene TRBJ2-1, with a weak D call TRBD2 (7 bases). The CDR3 covers 17 residues. Germline assignment: CDR1 SGHNT and CDR2 YYREEE (reference sequence). Trimming took off 4 bases at V and 1 base at J, with 18 bases between the two ends. Here the CDR3 DNA reads TGTGCCAGCAGCGAGGATCGGGGGGCGCGATCCTACAATGAGCAGTTCTTC. Translating it yields CASSEDRGARSYNEQFF.

The rearrangement links TRBV28 to TRBJ2-1, with D uncertain. V was shortened by 4 bases and J by 4 bases, with 5 bases between the two germline ends. The CDR3 extends over 12 amino acids. Germline CDR1 reads MDHEN; CDR2 reads SYDVKM. In DNA form, the CDR3 reads TGTGCCAGCAGTTCCCTATACAATGAGCAGTTCTTC. This encodes CASSSLYNEQFF.

This clone was counted a few times. J is TRBJ2-3 and V is TRBV19, with TRBD1 as a possible D gene (7 bases). Per germline, CDR1 LNHDA and CDR2 SQIVND (reference sequence). This CDR3 has 14 residues. Trimming took off 5 bases at V and 5 bases at J, with 14 bases between the two ends. The CDR3 here is CASSPAGGLDTQYF. In nucleotides, the CDR3 is TGTGCCAGTAGTCCGGCAGGGGGACTAGATACGCAGTATTTT.

V and J are TRBV10-1 and TRBJ2-7; 8 positions agree with TRBD1. The CDR3 extends over 16 amino acids. Germline V gene data show CDR1 as WNHNN and CDR2 as SYGVQD (reference sequence). Trimming cost V 0 bases and J 7 bases; bases outside gene matches: 11. The CDR3 DNA is TGCGCCAGCAGTGAGTCGAAAATTGGACAGGGTGAGGAGCAGTACTTC. This sequence encodes CASSESKIGQGEEQYF.

The CDR3 sequence: CASSYAGQGTGELFF. Here the CDR3 DNA reads TGTGCCAGCAGCTACGCGGGACAAGGCACCGGGGAGCTGTTTTTT. V gene TRBV11-3 combines with J gene TRBJ2-2, with D tentatively TRBD1 or TRBD2 (6 bases each). The CDR3 totals 15 residues. V was pared by 4 bases and J by 4 bases, with 13 bases between. Germline V CDR1 and CDR2: SGHNT, YENEEA.

This chain links TRBV27 with TRBJ2-5; 8 bases align to TRBD2. The J segment lost 5 bases and the V segment lost 5 bases, leaving 10 bases of the junction unmatched. The CDR3 extends over 15 amino acids. Germline loops: CDR1 MNHEY, CDR2 SMNVEV (reference sequence). In DNA, the CDR3 is TGTGCCAGCAGTAGGGCCAGCGGGAGTTTTGAGACCCAGTACTTC. It codes for CASSRASGSFETQYF.

The chain carries TRBV5-1 and TRBJ2-7; maybe TRBD1 (5 bases). The CDR3 sequence is 15 residues long. With 0 bases removed from V and 2 bases from J, the gap between germline ends came to 12 bases. In germline, CDR1 is SGHRS, CDR2 YFSETQ. CDR3 residues: CASSLEQDLTYEQYF. The CDR3 bases are TGCGCCAGCAGCTTGGAACAGGATCTAACCTACGAGCAGTACTTC.

The chain recombines TRBV27 with TRBJ2-3; TRBD2 might be the D (6 bases). V was pared by 6 bases and J by 6 bases, with 19 bases between. The length of the CDR3 is 15 residues. The V gene's germline CDR1 is MNHEY and CDR2 SMNVEV (reference sequence). The CDR3 here is CASRRTMGLGDTQYF. The CDR3 nucleotides read TGTGCCAGCAGGCGGACTATGGGATTGGGGGATACGCAGTATTTT.

The chain has TRBV19 and TRBJ2-2, with 8 bases that match TRBD2. V was clipped by 7 bases and J by 8 bases; unmatched bases: 6. Germline V gene sequence: CDR1 LNHDA, CDR2 SQIVND (reference sequence). This CDR3 is built from 13 residues. CDR3 bases: TGTGCCAGTAACGGAGCGGGAGTGGGGGAGCTGTTTTTT. Encoded protein: CASNGAGVGELFF.

This chain joins TRBV5-1 and TRBJ1-2; no definite D call. Trimming pared 0 bases from V and 3 bases from J, leaving 6 bases between. The length of the CDR3 is 13 residues. Germline CDR1 and CDR2: SGHRS and YFSETQ. CDR3 bases: TGCGCCAGCAGCTTGGCACCTGACTATGGCTACACCTTC. This codes for CASSLAPDYGYTF.

The genes are TRBV13 and TRBJ2-3, with 14 bases fitting TRBD2. The trim removed 1 base at V and 4 bases at J, leaving 4 bases unmatched. The CDR3 is 17 residues long. Germline V gene data show CDR1 as PRHDT and CDR2 as FYEKMQ (reference sequence). The DNA of the CDR3 is TGTGCCAGCAGCTTAGCCCCGACTAGCGGGGGGGCAGATACGCAGTATTTT. Its translation is CASSLAPTSGGADTQYF.

The chain joins TRBV14 to TRBJ2-2; D not resolved. Germline-derived CDR1 and CDR2 are SGHDN and FVKESK. With 2 bases removed from V and 0 bases from J, the gap between germline ends came to 4 bases. The CDR3 contains 14 residues. The CDR3 sequence is CASSQTSNTGELFF. The CDR3 DNA sequence: TGTGCCAGCAGCCAAACCTCGAACACCGGGGAGCTGTTTTTT.

This chain joins TRBV5-4 and TRBJ1-2, with 10 bases fitting TRBD1. Germline V gives CDR1 SGHNT, CDR2 YYREEE (reference sequence). V lost 3 bases to trimming and J lost 0 bases; unmatched junction nucleotides: 5. The CDR3 covers 16 residues. CDR3 loop: CASSSGQGPTNYGYTF. In DNA form, the CDR3 reads TGTGCCAGCAGCTCGGGACAGGGGCCTACTAACTATGGCTACACCTTC.

The rearrangement links TRBV7-2 to TRBJ2-3; D is possibly TRBD1 (7 bases). V lost 8 bases, J lost 8 bases, and 20 bases lay in between. Germline V gives CDR1 SGHTA, CDR2 FQGNSA. The CDR3 runs to 14 residues. CDR3 coding DNA: TGTGCCAGCGGGAGGACAGGAGGCGTTCCTACGCAGTATTTT. Translation gives CASGRTGGVPTQYF.

This chain uses TRBV9 with TRBJ2-3; TRBD2 agrees at 10 bases. V shed 2 bases and J 6 bases; nucleotides not matched to a gene: 6. The CDR3 extends over 15 amino acids. Germline V gene sequence: CDR1 SGDLS, CDR2 YYNGEE. The DNA of the CDR3 is TGTGCCAGCAGCGTGATAGCGGGGGGTATCGATACGCAGTATTTT. This sequence encodes CASSVIAGGIDTQYF.

This chain uses TRBV6-5 with TRBJ1-1; D not certain. CDR1 MNHEY and CDR2 SVGAGI come from the germline V gene. Trimming shortened V by 2 bases and J by 1 base, and 11 bases separated the two germline ends. The CDR3 totals 15 residues. CDR3 region: CASSYHPRGNTEAFF. In DNA form, the CDR3 reads TGTGCCAGCAGTTACCATCCGCGAGGGAACACTGAAGCTTTCTTT.

The CDR3 spells CASSPDRGLEEQYF. The CDR3 DNA reads TGTGCCAGCTCACCAGACAGGGGGCTGGAGGAGCAGTACTTC. The chain has TRBV18 and TRBJ2-7; 10 positions match TRBD1. The CDR3 has 14 amino acids. J was trimmed by 7 bases and V by 2 bases; bases with no gene match: 5. The germline gives CDR1 KGHSH, CDR2 LQKENI.

The chain has TRBV5-4 and TRBJ1-2; possible D gene TRBD1, 5 bases. This CDR3 is built from 14 residues. Germline assignment: CDR1 SGHNT and CDR2 YYREEE (reference sequence). The V end was cut by 4 bases, the J end by 2 bases, with 12 bases between. The chain's CDR3 is CASSGALWNYGYTF. CDR3 nucleotides: TGTGCCAGCAGCGGGGCCTTATGGAACTATGGCTACACCTTC.